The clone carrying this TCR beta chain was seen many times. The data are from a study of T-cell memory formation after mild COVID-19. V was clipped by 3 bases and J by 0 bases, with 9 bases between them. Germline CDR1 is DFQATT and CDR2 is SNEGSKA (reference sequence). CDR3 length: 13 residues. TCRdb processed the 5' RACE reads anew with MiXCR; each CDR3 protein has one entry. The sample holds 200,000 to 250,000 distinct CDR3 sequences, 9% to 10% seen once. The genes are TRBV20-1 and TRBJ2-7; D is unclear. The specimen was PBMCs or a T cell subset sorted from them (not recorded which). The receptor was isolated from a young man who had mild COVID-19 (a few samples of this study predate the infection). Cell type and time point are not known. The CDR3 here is CSASLGPSYEQYF. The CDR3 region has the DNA TGCAGTGCTAGCCTAGGTCCCTCCTACGAGCAGTACTTC.